These 18 T cell receptor beta chains originate from one sample sequenced in a study of CD8+CD57+ T cells in acquired aplastic anemia. Selection for sequencing was limited to patients who had shown CD8+CD57+ cell expansion by flow cytometry. TCR beta VDJ and CDR3 profiling used genomic DNA as template. TCRdb processed the reads anew with MiXCR; each CDR3 protein has one entry. The sample yields roughly 160,000 distinct CDR3 sequences, 70% to 80% seen once. Sequences were obtained from sorted CD4+, CD8+, or CD8+CD57+ T cells (not recorded which) from PBMCs. The origin of the receptors is a human donor with aplastic anemia.

This clonotype was recorded once. The germline gene is not matched at one end of the junction; a read error may be the cause. The chain is built from TRBV10-2 and TRBJ2-2; D is possibly TRBD1 (6 bases). The CDR3 is 11 residues long. Germline V lookup: CDR1 WSHSY, CDR2 SAAADI. The CDR3 sequence: CASSESGGLFF. The CDR3 DNA reads TGCGCCAGCAGTGAGTCAGGGGGGCTGTTTTTT.

This CDR3 is CASSPRTYEQYF. In DNA, the CDR3 is TGTGCCAGCAGTCCGCGGACGTACGAGCAGTACTTC. The chain uses TRBV2 and TRBJ2-7; D is undetermined. V was trimmed by 5 bases and J by 4 bases, leaving 9 bases between them. The CDR3 runs 12 residues. From germline, CDR1 is SNHLY and CDR2 FYNNEI.

The V and J genes are TRBV19 and TRBJ2-7; 11 positions match TRBD2. Germline lookup yields CDR1 LNHDA and CDR2 SQIVND (reference sequence). V shed 3 bases and J 5 bases; nucleotides not matched to a gene: 0. This CDR3 region has 13 residues. The CDR3 is CASSMGLADEQYF. For the CDR3, the DNA is TGTGCCAGTAGTATGGGACTAGCGGACGAGCAGTACTTC. Looking up the rest from reference TRBV19 and TRBJ2-7 gives the full variable domain: DGGITQSPKYLFRKEGQNVTLSCEQNLNHDAMYWYRQDPGQGLRLIYYSQIVNDFQKGDIAEGYSVSREKKESFPLTVTSAQKNPTAFYLCASSMGLADEQYFGPGTRLTVT.

The V gene is TRBV2, the J gene TRBJ1-5; TRBD1 aligns across 9 bases. The CDR3 consists of 15 residues. The trim removed 5 bases at V and 3 bases at J, leaving 5 bases unmatched. Germline CDR1 and CDR2: SNHLY and FYNNEI. Written as DNA, the CDR3 is TGTGCCAGCAGTAGAGGGACAGGGAACAATCAGCCCCAGCATTTT. It yields the protein CASSRGTGNNQPQHF.

CDR3 in DNA: TGTGCCAGCAGTGAATATCGGACAGCAGATACGCAGTATTTT. It codes for CASSEYRTADTQYF. This chain uses TRBV25-1 with TRBJ2-3, with D possibly TRBD1 on 6 matching bases. Trimming left V 0 bases short and J 4 bases short, with 8 bases between. This CDR3 has 14 amino acids. Germline CDR1 is MGHDK and CDR2 is SYGVNS.

The rearrangement links TRBV9 to TRBJ2-5; 7 bases match TRBD2. Germline CDR1 is SGDLS and CDR2 is YYNGEE. Losses at the gene ends were 6 bases for V and 1 base for J; bases not matched to a gene: 9. CDR3 length: 15 amino acids. For the CDR3, the DNA is TGTGCCAGCACCTTAGGGGAGGGACTCCAAGAGACCCAGTACTTC. The encoded protein is CASTLGEGLQETQYF.

The genes are TRBV6-2 or TRBV6-3 and TRBJ2-6; weak D call: TRBD1 (6 bases). Germline V CDR1 and CDR2: MNHEY, SVGEGT. The CDR3 is made up of 15 amino acids. V lost 10 bases, J lost 1 base, and 14 bases lay in between. The DNA for the CDR3 is TGTGCCATTGGGGGCGCCAATTCTGGGGCCAACGTCCTGACTTTC. This codes for CAIGGANSGANVLTF.

The J gene is TRBJ1-6, the V gene TRBV2; D possibly corresponds to TRBD1 (5 bases). The V and J ends lost 8 bases and 9 bases respectively, with 14 bases between them. CDR3 size: 13 residues. CDR1 is SNHLY, CDR2 FYNNEI, per germline. The CDR3 spells CASWGEQRSPLHF. DNA of the CDR3: TGTGCCAGCTGGGGGGAACAACGTTCACCCCTCCACTTT.

The chain carries TRBV7-9 and TRBJ2-5, with D tentatively TRBD2 (6 bases). V shed 3 bases and J shed 3 bases, with 8 bases lying between them. CDR1 is SEHNR, CDR2 FQNEAQ, per germline (reference sequence). There are 13 residues in the CDR3. The CDR3 sequence: CASSFRTKETQYF. The CDR3 nucleotides are TGTGCCAGCAGCTTTAGGACTAAAGAGACCCAGTACTTC. Full variable domain (remainder filled in from reference TRBV7-9 and TRBJ2-5): DTGVSQNPRHKITKRGQNVTFRCDPISEHNRLYWYRQTLGQGPEFLTYFQNEAQLEKSRLLSDRFSAERPKGSFSTLEIQRTEQGDSAMYLCASSFRTKETQYFGPGTRLLVL.

Comments on this clonotype: The junction departs from the called germline gene at one end, perhaps through a read error. The V gene is TRBV5-1, the J gene TRBJ2-7; D unresolved. Germline CDR1 and CDR2: SGHRS and YFSETQ. There are 13 residues in the CDR3. The CDR3 loop is CASSLTSAYEQYF. The CDR3 bases are TGCGCCAGCAGCTTAACCTCGGCCTACGAGCAGTACTTT.

The rearrangement links TRBV7-8 to TRBJ2-5, with 7 bases that match TRBD2. The CDR3 is made up of 16 amino acids. The ends lost 6 bases at V and 0 bases at J; junction bases unmatched: 10. Per germline, CDR1 SGHVS and CDR2 FQNEAQ. CDR3 sequence: CASSLISGLHQETQYF. CDR3 nucleotides: TGTGCCAGCAGTTTAATTAGCGGGCTACACCAAGAGACCCAGTACTTC.

The chain recombines TRBV10-2 with TRBJ2-2, with 11 bases fitting TRBD2. This CDR3 contains 15 residues. J gave up 8 bases and V 6 bases, and 8 bases lay outside the gene matches. In germline, CDR1 is WSHSY, CDR2 SAAADI. CDR3 nucleotides: TGCGCCAGCAGACAGACTAGCGGGAAAGCGGGGGAGCTGTTTTTT. Its translation: CASRQTSGKAGELFF.

The chain links TRBV7-2 to TRBJ2-7; 7 bases line up with TRBD2. Germline V gene lookup returns CDR1 SGHTA and CDR2 FQGNSA. The CDR3 length is 14 residues. The V segment lost 5 bases and the J segment 4 bases; nucleotides outside the gene matches: 8. CDR3 residues: CASSAPGGWYEQYF. The CDR3 nucleotides read TGTGCCAGCAGCGCGCCGGGGGGTTGGTACGAGCAGTACTTC.

On this clonotype: A read error may account for a junction end that differs from germline. The CDR3 coding sequence is TGCGCCAGCAGCTTGGAATGGGAAGAGACCCAGTACTTC. Protein sequence: CASSLEWEETQYF. This sequence joins TRBV7-8 and TRBJ2-5; D is undetermined. CDR1 is SGHVS, CDR2 FQNEAQ, per germline. This CDR3 comprises 13 residues.

The chain carries TRBV9 and TRBJ1-2; 10 nucleotides match TRBD1. The CDR3 runs to 18 residues. Germline V gene sequence: CDR1 SGDLS, CDR2 YYNGEE. J gave up 5 bases and V 1 base, and 14 bases lay outside the gene matches. The CDR3 nucleotides are TGTGCCAGCAGCGTATCGCCCGCCAGGACAGGGGGGTGGTATGGCTACACCTTC. It translates to CASSVSPARTGGWYGYTF.

This rearrangement joins TRBV12-3 or TRBV12-4 to TRBJ2-1; 10 nucleotides match TRBD2. The CDR3 covers 15 residues. V dropped 3 bases and J dropped 6; count of bases not matched to a gene: 5. The CDR3 DNA reads TGTGCCAGCAGTTTGCGGCTAGCGGGGGCCAATGAGCAGTTCTTC. This sequence encodes CASSLRLAGANEQFF.

The chain links TRBV5-6 to TRBJ2-5; 12 bases agree with TRBD1. From germline, CDR1 is SGHDT and CDR2 YYEEEE. CDR3 length: 16 residues. V gave up 0 bases and J gave up 1 base; unmatched junction bases: 1. The CDR3 nucleotides are TGTGCCAGCAGCTTGGAGGGACAGGGGGCCCAAGAGACCCAGTACTTC. It codes for CASSLEGQGAQETQYF.

There are a few counts of this clonotype. V and J are TRBV6-1 and TRBJ1-4; maybe TRBD1 (5 bases). CDR1 is MNHNS, CDR2 SASEGT, per germline. The V end was cut by 4 bases, the J end by 5 bases, with 11 bases between. The CDR3 extends over 14 amino acids. CDR3 in amino acids: CASSGGTENEKLFF. The CDR3 DNA follows: TGTGCCAGCAGTGGAGGGACGGAAAATGAAAAACTGTTTTTT.